The entry below gives a single TCR beta chain sequence along with its context. UMI-labeled 5' RACE yielded the TRB cDNA libraries. Each CDR3 protein gets one entry in TCRdb, which reprocessed the 5' RACE reads and gives no DNA. The sample's table shows tens of thousands of distinct CDR3 sequences. The sample comes from a study of CXCR3-negative and CXCR3-positive naive CD8 T cells. Germline-derived CDR1 and CDR2 are DFQATT and SNEGSKA (reference sequence). CDR3 length equals 13 residues. The specimen was memory CD8+ T cells from blood. The receptor was isolated from a human donor in good health. Some clones in this sample may be carry-over from other donors' samples. The chain carries TRBV20-1 and TRBJ2-3; TCRdb names TRBD1, which stays unverified in the absence of DNA. The CDR3 loop reads CSGRGRSTDTQYF.